One T cell receptor beta chain is described in this entry. This may stem from a read error, because a much larger clone lies one nucleotide away. The TCR beta CDR3 regions underwent amplification from RNA transcripts. The first round was an RT-PCR with HTBI primers, and the second round was a multiplex PCR. TCRdb analysed the multiplex PCR reads with MiXCR anew, one entry per CDR3 protein. The data hold about 700,000 distinct CDR3 sequences, with roughly 41% observed a single time. The entry originates in a study of Graves' ophthalmopathy and Graves' hyperthyroidism. Trimming took 6 bases from V and 4 from J; bases not matched to a gene: 5. The CDR3 extends over 14 amino acids. Germline V gene sequence: CDR1 ENHRY, CDR2 SYGVKD.

The sequence derives from an adult man with Graves' ophthalmopathy. The sequenced sample consisted of peripheral blood. The rearrangement uses TRBV10-3 and TRBJ1-4; 7 bases fit TRBD1. The CDR3 loop is CAISPGQYNEKLFF. CDR3 sequence (DNA): TGTGCCATCAGCCCGGGACAGTATAATGAAAAACTGTTTTTT.